This T cell receptor beta chain comes out of a study of blood T cell repertoires in COVID-19. The repertoire was sequenced with immunoSEQ multiplex PCR; TCRdb's copy has only in-frame clones and lacks some. The data show about 59,000 clones, with 73% seen just once and roughly 18% held by the top ten. CDR3 size: 18 residues. V dropped 1 base and J dropped 0; count of bases not matched to a gene: 8. CDR1 is SGHNT, CDR2 YYREEE, per germline (reference sequence). Sequenced: peripheral blood. This rearrangement joins TRBV5-4 to TRBJ2-2; 8 nucleotides line up with TRBD2. The origin of this receptor is a woman aged 50 to 65 with active or convalescent COVID-19. CDR3: CASSLPTGGGANTGELFF. In DNA, the CDR3 is TGTGCCAGCAGCTTGCCTACGGGGGGGGGCGCGAACACCGGGGAGCTGTTTTTT.